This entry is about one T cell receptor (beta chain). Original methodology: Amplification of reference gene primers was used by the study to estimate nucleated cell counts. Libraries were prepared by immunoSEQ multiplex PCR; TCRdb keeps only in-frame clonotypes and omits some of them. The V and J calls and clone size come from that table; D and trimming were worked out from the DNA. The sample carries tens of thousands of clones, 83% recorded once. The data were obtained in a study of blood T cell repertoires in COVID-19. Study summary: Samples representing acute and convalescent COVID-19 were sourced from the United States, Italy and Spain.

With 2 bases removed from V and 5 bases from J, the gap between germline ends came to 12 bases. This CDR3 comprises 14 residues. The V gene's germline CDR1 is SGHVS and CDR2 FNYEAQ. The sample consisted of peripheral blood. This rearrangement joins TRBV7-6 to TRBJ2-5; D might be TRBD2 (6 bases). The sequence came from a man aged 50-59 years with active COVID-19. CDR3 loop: CASSLHGRMETQYF. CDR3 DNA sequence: TGTGCCAGCAGCTTACATGGGAGGATGGAGACCCAGTACTTC.